A selection of T cell receptor beta chains follows, all from one sample in a study of PD-1 blockade in classical Hodgkin lymphoma. The protocol was immunoSEQ multiplex PCR, while the TCRdb copy is restricted to in-frame clones and leaves out a portion. The table shows approximately 29,000 clones, with around four fifths occurring only once. The sequenced sample was peripheral blood mononuclear cells (PBMCs), obtained before the fourth cycle of nivolumab. Every receptor here comes from a human donor with classical Hodgkin lymphoma. Each CDR3 is given with its conserved first and last residue. D genes are given only for firm matches. Clone size is stated in some rows and not others, as once, few, many or a class when expanded.

>15|TRBD1|.|TRBV7-8|TRBJ2-2
CASSLAGTVTGELFF
TGTGCCAGCAGTCTAGCCGGGACAGTAACCGGGGAGCTGTTTTTT
>13|TRBD1|.|TRBV18|TRBJ1-1
CASSQTGGTEAFF
TGTGCCAGCTCACAAACAGGGGGCACTGAAGCTTTCTTT
>16|TRBD1|.|TRBV7-8|TRBJ2-7
CASSKGTGGPTYEQYF
TGTGCCAGCAGCAAAGGGACAGGGGGCCCCACCTACGAGCAGTACTTC
>15|TRBD2|.|TRBV5-5|TRBJ2-2
CASSFVTSGSGELFF
TGTGCCAGCAGCTTTGTGACTAGCGGGAGTGGGGAGCTGTTTTTT
>15|.|.|TRBV5-4|TRBJ2-3
CASTRGIDRPDTQYF
TGTGCCAGCACTCGTGGCATTGATCGGCCAGATACGCAGTATTTT
>15|TRBD2|.|TRBV18|TRBJ2-1
CASSPTGTSGNEQFF
TGTGCCAGCTCACCCACCGGGACTAGCGGCAATGAGCAGTTCTTC
>14|.|.|TRBV6-1|TRBJ1-2
CASSEDGEYYGYTF
TGTGCCAGCAGTGAAGATGGAGAATACTATGGCTACACCTTC
>14|TRBD2|.|TRBV5-1|TRBJ2-2
CASRVAGGTGELFF
TGCGCCAGCCGAGTAGCGGGAGGCACCGGGGAGCTGTTTTTT
>15|.|.|TRBV23-1|TRBJ2-7
CASSQSSHVGAEQYF
TGCGCCAGCAGTCAATCGTCTCACGTTGGAGCCGAGCAGTACTTC
>15|TRBD2|.|TRBV5-1|TRBJ2-1
CASSLVSSGYNEQFF
TGCGCCAGCAGCTTGGTTTCTAGCGGGTACAATGAGCAGTTCTTC
>14|TRBD2|.|TRBV6-1|TRBJ2-3
CASSELWEGDTQYF
TGTGCCAGCAGTGAACTTTGGGAGGGAGATACGCAGTATTTT
>13|.|.|TRBV6-1|TRBJ2-7
CAAQSSSSYEQYF
TGTGCCGCACAAAGTTCGAGCTCCTACGAGCAGTACTTC
>12|.|few|TRBV6-1|TRBJ1-2
CASSISNYGYTF
TGTGCCAGCAGTATCAGCAACTATGGCTACACCTTC
>11|.|.|TRBV6-6|TRBJ1-2
CASSPSGGYTF
TGTGCCAGCAGCCCGAGTGGTGGCTACACCTTC
>18|.|.|TRBV14|TRBJ2-1
CASSHKRGQAAGGNEQFF
TGTGCCAGCAGCCATAAACGTGGACAGGCGGCCGGGGGTAATGAGCAGTTCTTC
>14|.|.|TRBV19|TRBJ1-2
CASSISMDPQGYTF
TGTGCCAGTAGTATTTCTATGGACCCCCAGGGCTACACCTTC
>16|TRBD1|.|TRBV19|TRBJ1-2
CASSITNRGRGYGYTF
TGTGCCAGTAGTATTACGAACAGGGGGCGCGGCTATGGCTACACCTTC
>13|.|.|TRBV27|TRBJ2-5
CASSFVTGETQYF
TGTGCCAGCAGTTTCGTCACAGGGGAGACCCAGTACTTC
>15|TRBD2|.|TRBV28|TRBJ2-1
CASRSAGVNNNEQFF
TGTGCCAGCAGGTCAGCGGGAGTTAACAACAATGAGCAGTTCTTC
>16|.|.|TRBV7-6|TRBJ2-6
CASSQNGFSGANVLTF
TGTGCCAGCAGCCAAAACGGATTCTCTGGGGCCAACGTCCTGACTTTC
>14|.|.|TRBV27|TRBJ1-1
CASSFPGRGTEAFF
TGTGCCAGCAGTTTCCCGGGACGAGGCACTGAAGCTTTCTTT
>17|.|.|TRBV5-1|TRBJ1-6
CASSLGYWTGNNSPLHF
TGCGCCAGCAGCCTGGGGTATTGGACGGGTAATAATTCACCCCTCCACTTT
>11|.|.|TRBV6-6|TRBJ2-1
CASSFTGEQFF
TGTGCCAGCAGTTTTACAGGAGAGCAGTTCTTC
>15|.|.|TRBV9|TRBJ2-2
CASSVAVGVTGELFF
TGTGCCAGCAGCGTAGCTGTGGGAGTCACCGGGGAGCTGTTTTTT
>13|.|.|TRBV9|TRBJ2-2
CASSGDGGRELFF
TGTGCCAGCAGCGGCGACGGGGGTAGGGAGCTGTTTTTT
>15|TRBD2|.|TRBV5-5|TRBJ2-5
CASSYRAGVIETQYF
TGTGCCAGCAGCTATCGAGCGGGAGTAATTGAGACCCAGTACTTC
>14|.|.|TRBV5-8|TRBJ2-7
CASSLASGSYEQYF
TGTGCCAGCAGCTTAGCGTCGGGCAGCTACGAGCAGTACTTC
>17|TRBD1|.|TRBV28|TRBJ2-7
CASSSRDRGPRAYEQYF
TGTGCCAGCAGTTCCCGGGACAGGGGGCCTAGGGCCTACGAGCAGTACTTC
>14|TRBD1|.|TRBV6-1|TRBJ1-1
CASSSGGSNTEAFF
TGTGCCAGCAGCTCAGGGGGCTCGAACACTGAAGCTTTCTTT
>15|TRBD1|.|TRBV5-5|TRBJ1-5
CASSQAGQAYQPQHF
TGTGCCAGCAGCCAAGCGGGACAGGCGTACCAGCCCCAGCATTTT